This T cell receptor (beta chain) was sequenced for a study of breast tumors, draining lymph nodes, adjacent tissues. Germline V gives CDR1 SNHLY, CDR2 FYNNEI. The CDR3 spans 14 residues. Trimming removed 6 bases from V and 6 bases from J, with 16 bases in between. This clonotype was counted only a few times. Its antigen is undetermined. Findings and limits, study-wide: The lymph node origin of tumor T cells was framed as consistent with a hypothesis, not demonstrated. Tumor and nontumor repertoires were significantly more similar in luminal-like than in basal-like breast cancer. Findings are consistent with lymph node origin and intratumoral expansion of most tumor T cells.

One entry per CDR3 protein, called by TCRdb with MiXCR from the multiplex PCR reads. Of 14,000 to 15,000 distinct CDR3 sequences listed, around 47% are singletons. This sequence joins TRBV2 and TRBJ2-3; D remains ambiguous. The TCR sequence derives from a female donor with breast cancer. Some clones in this sample may be carry-over from other donors' samples. The source material was tumor-adjacent breast tissue. CDR3 region: CASRTRRQADTQYF. As DNA, the CDR3 is TGTGCCAGCAGGACCCGCAGGCAGGCGGATACGCAGTATTTT.